Below, 7 T cell receptor beta chains from the same sample are listed, as sequenced in a study of cytomegalovirus exposure and HLA in healthy donors. Libraries were prepared by immunoSEQ multiplex PCR; TCRdb keeps only in-frame clonotypes and omits some of them. The data show approximately 65,000 clones, with roughly nine tenths seen just once and 2.5% to 4% held by the top ten. The sample taken for sequencing was PBMCs. The origin of the receptors is a man aged 18 to 30 in good health and CMV-seronegative.

The V call is TRBV9, the J call TRBJ2-7; tentative D call: TRBD2 (6 bases). Germline lookup yields CDR1 SGDLS and CDR2 YYNGEE. V gave up 4 bases and J gave up 3 bases, with 20 bases separating them. The CDR3 covers 16 residues. CDR3 in amino acids: CASSPTRWSDDYEQYF. The DNA of the CDR3 is TGTGCCAGCAGCCCGACTAGGTGGTCCGACGACTACGAGCAGTACTTC.

This rearrangement joins TRBV6-5 to TRBJ2-7, with 8 bases matching TRBD2. J gave up 1 base and V 0 bases, and 5 bases lay outside the gene matches. Germline-derived CDR1 and CDR2 are MNHEY and SVGAGI. The CDR3 covers 16 residues. CDR3 DNA: TGTGCCAGCAGTTACTCGGGACTAGGGGGTTCCTACGAGCAGTACTTC. This encodes CASSYSGLGGSYEQYF.

This clone was detected once. The J gene is TRBJ2-6, the V gene TRBV10-3; D is unresolved. The germline gives CDR1 ENHRY, CDR2 SYGVKD. V was trimmed by 6 bases and J by 2 bases, leaving 11 bases between them. The CDR3 covers 15 residues. In DNA, the CDR3 is TGTGCCATCAGCCAAACTATGACTGGGGCCAACGTCCTGACTTTC. Translating it yields CAISQTMTGANVLTF.

This chain uses TRBV28 with TRBJ1-2; TRBD1 aligns across 7 bases. Trimming cost V 5 bases and J 7 bases; bases outside gene matches: 13. There are 15 residues in the CDR3. Germline V gives CDR1 MDHEN, CDR2 SYDVKM. The CDR3 DNA reads TGTGCCAGCAGTCCCCGCTCCAGGGGGGTAGGTGGCTACACCTTC. Its translation is CASSPRSRGVGGYTF.

The chain combines TRBV6-1 with TRBJ2-3; possibly TRBD1 for D (6 bases). CDR1 and CDR2 from the germline V gene are MNHNS and SASEGT. The CDR3 contains 14 residues. The V gene lost 3 bases and the J gene lost 1 base, with 8 bases spanning the gap. As DNA, the CDR3 is TGTGCCAGCAGTGAGGGGGCTCGCACAGATACGCAGTATTTT. It specifies CASSEGARTDTQYF.

For this clone: With only one base between it and a far larger clone, this is likely a read error. V usage is TRBV6-1 and J usage is TRBJ2-1; 13 nucleotides agree with TRBD2. The V gene end was trimmed by 1 base and the J gene end by 8 bases; junction bases not matched to a gene: 2. The CDR3 loop spans 15 amino acids. The germline V gene encodes CDR1 MNHNS and CDR2 SASEGT. The CDR3 nucleotides are TGTGCCAGCAGTGAAGGGACTAGCGGGAGTGATGAGCAGTTCTTC. Residues: CASSEGTSGSDEQFF.

The rearrangement joins TRBV19 to TRBJ1-5; D not resolved. The CDR3 is 12 amino acids. V lost 8 bases, J lost 5 bases, and 10 bases lay in between. Germline CDR1 LNHDA, CDR2 SQIVND (reference sequence). CDR3 bases: TGTGCCAGTCAGATAGGAGATCAGCCCCAGCATTTT. This codes for CASQIGDQPQHF.